This T cell receptor (beta chain) was sequenced in a study of blood T cell repertoires in COVID-19. Study context: T cells, B-cell-depleted T cells, or PBMCs provided the cDNA or gDNA that served as material.

CDR1 SGHDT and CDR2 YYEEEE come from the germline V gene. The CDR3 has 15 residues. V lost 2 bases and J 2 bases, leaving 13 bases between the germline ends. Original methodology: Amplification of reference gene primers was used by the study to estimate nucleated cell counts. This table comes from immunoSEQ multiplex PCR, and its TCRdb copy is limited to in-frame clones, with some not included. The V and J calls and clone size are taken from that table; D and trimming were inferred from the DNA. The table lists a few hundred thousand clones, around 87% of them singletons. The TCR originated in a woman aged 45-65 years with acute or convalescent COVID-19. The gene calls are TRBV5-6 and TRBJ2-5; possibly TRBD2 for D (7 bases). The sample comprised peripheral blood. CDR3 protein: CASSFKGGAQETQYF. CDR3 nucleotides: TGTGCCAGCAGCTTCAAAGGGGGGGCTCAAGAGACCCAGTACTTC.